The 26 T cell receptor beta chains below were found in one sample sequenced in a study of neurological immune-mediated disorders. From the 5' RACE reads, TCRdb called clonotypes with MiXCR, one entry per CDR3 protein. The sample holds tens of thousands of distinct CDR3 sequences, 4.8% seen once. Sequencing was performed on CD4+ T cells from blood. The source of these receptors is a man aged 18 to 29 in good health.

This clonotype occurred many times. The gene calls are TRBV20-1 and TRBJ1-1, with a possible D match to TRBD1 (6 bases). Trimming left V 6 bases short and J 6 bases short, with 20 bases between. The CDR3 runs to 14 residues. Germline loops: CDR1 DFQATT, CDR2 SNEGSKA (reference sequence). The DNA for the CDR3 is TGCAGTGCGAGCTCCGGGACACCCAGATCTGAAGCTTTCTTT. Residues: CSASSGTPRSEAFF.

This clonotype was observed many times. CDR3 nucleotides: TGCAGTGCTAGAGACACTACCGGGACAGTTAGTGGTGAAGCTTTCTTT. Translating gives CSARDTTGTVSGEAFF. V is TRBV20-1 and J is TRBJ1-1; 7 positions agree with TRBD1. V dropped 0 bases and J dropped 7; count of bases not matched to a gene: 14. Germline CDR1 is DFQATT and CDR2 is SNEGSKA (reference sequence). The CDR3 sequence is 16 residues long.

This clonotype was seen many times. This CDR3 is CASSLTGDLTQYF. In DNA, the CDR3 is TGCGCCAGCAGCTTGACGGGTGACTTAACGCAGTATTTT. The chain combines TRBV5-1 with TRBJ2-3, with D hard to call. CDR3 length equals 13 residues. The germline V and J ends were trimmed by 1 base and 9 bases, with 12 bases remaining between them. Per germline, CDR1 SGHRS and CDR2 YFSETQ.

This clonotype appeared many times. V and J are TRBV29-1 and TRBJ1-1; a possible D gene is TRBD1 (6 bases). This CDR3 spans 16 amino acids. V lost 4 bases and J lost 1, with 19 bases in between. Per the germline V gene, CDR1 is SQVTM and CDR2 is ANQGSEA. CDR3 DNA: TGCAGCGTTGCAACACGCCTCCGGACAGAGAACACTGAAGCTTTCTTT. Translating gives CSVATRLRTENTEAFF.

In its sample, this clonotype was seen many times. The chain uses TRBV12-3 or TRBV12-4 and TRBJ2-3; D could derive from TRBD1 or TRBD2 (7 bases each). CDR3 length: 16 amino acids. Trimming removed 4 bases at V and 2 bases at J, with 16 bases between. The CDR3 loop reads CASSSQGGPTTDTQYF. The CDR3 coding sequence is TGTGCCAGCAGTTCCCAGGGGGGGCCAACCACAGATACGCAGTATTTT.

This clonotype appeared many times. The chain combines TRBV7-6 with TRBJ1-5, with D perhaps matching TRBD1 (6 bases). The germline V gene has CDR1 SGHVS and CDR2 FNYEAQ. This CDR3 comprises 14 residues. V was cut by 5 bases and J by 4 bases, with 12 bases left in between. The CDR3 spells CASSQEQGNQPQHF. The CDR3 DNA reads TGTGCCAGCAGCCAGGAACAGGGTAATCAGCCCCAGCATTTT.

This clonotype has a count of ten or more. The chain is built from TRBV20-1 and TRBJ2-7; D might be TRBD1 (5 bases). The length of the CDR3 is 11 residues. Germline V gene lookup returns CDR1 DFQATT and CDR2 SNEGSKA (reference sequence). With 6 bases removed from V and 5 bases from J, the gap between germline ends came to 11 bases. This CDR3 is CSATTVNEQYF. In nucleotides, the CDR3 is TGCAGTGCCACGACAGTTAACGAGCAGTACTTC.

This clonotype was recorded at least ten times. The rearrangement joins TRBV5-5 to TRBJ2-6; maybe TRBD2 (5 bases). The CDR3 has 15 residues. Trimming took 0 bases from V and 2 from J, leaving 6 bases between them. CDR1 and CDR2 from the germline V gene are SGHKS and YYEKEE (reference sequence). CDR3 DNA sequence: TGTGCCAGCAGCTTGGTACTAGCTGGGGCCAACGTCCTGACTTTC. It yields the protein CASSLVLAGANVLTF.

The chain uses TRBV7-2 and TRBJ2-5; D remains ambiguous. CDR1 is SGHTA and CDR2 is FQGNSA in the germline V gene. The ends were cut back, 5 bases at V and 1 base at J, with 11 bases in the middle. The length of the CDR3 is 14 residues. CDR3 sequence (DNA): TGTGCCAGCAGCGAGACACTTAGCCAAGAGACCCAGTACTTC. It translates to CASSETLSQETQYF.

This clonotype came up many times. DNA for the CDR3: TGCAGTGCTAGAAATCCCAGGGGGGGGATGAACACTGAAGCTTTCTTT. It yields the protein CSARNPRGGMNTEAFF. The chain recombines TRBV20-1 with TRBJ1-1, with 7 bases that match TRBD1. The CDR3 has 16 amino acids. CDR1 DFQATT and CDR2 SNEGSKA come from the germline V gene (reference sequence). With V trimmed by 2 bases and J by 0 bases, 9 bases remained unmatched.

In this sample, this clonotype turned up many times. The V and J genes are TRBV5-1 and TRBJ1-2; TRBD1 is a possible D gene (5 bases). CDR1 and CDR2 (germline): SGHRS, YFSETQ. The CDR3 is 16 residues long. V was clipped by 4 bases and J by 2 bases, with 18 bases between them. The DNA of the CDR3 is TGCGCCAGCAGCCCCGGGACGGCATCCGGCAACTATGGCTACACCTTC. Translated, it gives CASSPGTASGNYGYTF.

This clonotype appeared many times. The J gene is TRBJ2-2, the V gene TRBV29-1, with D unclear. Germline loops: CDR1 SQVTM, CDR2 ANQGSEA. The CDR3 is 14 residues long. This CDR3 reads CRETRQSGTGELFF. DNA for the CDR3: TGCAGGGAGACGAGGCAGTCGGGCACCGGGGAGCTGTTTTTT.

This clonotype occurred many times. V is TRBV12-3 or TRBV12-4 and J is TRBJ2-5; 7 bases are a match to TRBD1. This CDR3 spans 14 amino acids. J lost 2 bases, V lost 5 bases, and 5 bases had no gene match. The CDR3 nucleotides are TGTGCCAGCAGTGTCGGGACAGCGCAAGAGACCCAGTACTTC. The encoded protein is CASSVGTAQETQYF.

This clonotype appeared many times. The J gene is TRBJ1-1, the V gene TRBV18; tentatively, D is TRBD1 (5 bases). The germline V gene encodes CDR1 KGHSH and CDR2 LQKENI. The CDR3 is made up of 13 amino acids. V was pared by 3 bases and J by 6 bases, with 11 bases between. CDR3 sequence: CASSPLAGSEAFF. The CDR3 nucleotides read TGTGCCAGCTCACCCTTGGCAGGGTCTGAAGCTTTCTTT.

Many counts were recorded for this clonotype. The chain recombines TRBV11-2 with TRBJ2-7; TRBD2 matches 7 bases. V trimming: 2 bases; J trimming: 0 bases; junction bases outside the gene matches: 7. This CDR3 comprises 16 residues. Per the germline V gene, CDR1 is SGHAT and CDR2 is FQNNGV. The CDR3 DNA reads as TGTGCCAGCAGCTTATCCGGGACTATTAGCTCCTACGAGCAGTACTTC. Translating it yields CASSLSGTISSYEQYF.

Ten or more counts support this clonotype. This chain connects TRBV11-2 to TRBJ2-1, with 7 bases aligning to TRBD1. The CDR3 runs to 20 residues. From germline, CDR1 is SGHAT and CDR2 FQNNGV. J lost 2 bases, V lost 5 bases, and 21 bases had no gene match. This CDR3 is CASSTPTHPGTEGPYNEQFF. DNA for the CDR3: TGTGCCAGCAGCACACCTACTCATCCCGGGACAGAGGGCCCCTACAATGAGCAGTTCTTC.

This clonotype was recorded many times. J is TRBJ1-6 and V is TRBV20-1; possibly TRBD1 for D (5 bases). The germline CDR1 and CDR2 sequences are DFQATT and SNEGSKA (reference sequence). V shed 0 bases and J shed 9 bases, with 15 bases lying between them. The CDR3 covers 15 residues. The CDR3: CSARDLSGPRSPLHF. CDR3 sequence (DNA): TGCAGTGCTAGAGACCTGTCAGGGCCTCGTTCACCCCTCCACTTT.

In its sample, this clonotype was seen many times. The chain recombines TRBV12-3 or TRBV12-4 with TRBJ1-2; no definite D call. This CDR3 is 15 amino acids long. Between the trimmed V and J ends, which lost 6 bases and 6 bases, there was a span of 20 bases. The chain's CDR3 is CASSPGMRARDGYTF. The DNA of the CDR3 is TGTGCCAGCAGCCCCGGAATGAGGGCGCGTGATGGCTACACCTTC.

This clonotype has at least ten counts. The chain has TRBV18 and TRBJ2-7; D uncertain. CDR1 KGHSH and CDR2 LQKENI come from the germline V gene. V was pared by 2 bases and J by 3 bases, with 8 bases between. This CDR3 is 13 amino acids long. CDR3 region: CASSPGRSYEQYF. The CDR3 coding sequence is TGTGCCAGCTCACCAGGAAGGAGCTACGAGCAGTACTTC.

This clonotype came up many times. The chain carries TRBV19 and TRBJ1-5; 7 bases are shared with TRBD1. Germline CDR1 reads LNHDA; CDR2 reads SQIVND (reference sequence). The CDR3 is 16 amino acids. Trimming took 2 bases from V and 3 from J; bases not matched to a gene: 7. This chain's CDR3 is CASSIIEGGYNQPQHF. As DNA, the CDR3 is TGTGCCAGTAGTATAATTGAAGGGGGCTACAATCAGCCCCAGCATTTT.

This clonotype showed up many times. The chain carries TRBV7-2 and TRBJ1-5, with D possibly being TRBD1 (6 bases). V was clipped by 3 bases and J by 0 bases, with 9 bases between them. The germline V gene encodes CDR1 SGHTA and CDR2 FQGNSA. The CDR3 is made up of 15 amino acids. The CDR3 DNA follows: TGTGCCAGCAGCTTTAAGGGGGATAGCAATCAGCCCCAGCATTTT. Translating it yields CASSFKGDSNQPQHF.

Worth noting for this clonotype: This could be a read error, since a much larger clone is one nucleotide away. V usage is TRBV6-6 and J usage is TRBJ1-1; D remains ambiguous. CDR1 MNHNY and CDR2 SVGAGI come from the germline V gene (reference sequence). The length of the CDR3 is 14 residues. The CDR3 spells CASSYSAQNNEAFF. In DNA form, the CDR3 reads TGTGCCAGCAGTTACTCGGCCCAGAACAATGAAGCTTTCTTT.

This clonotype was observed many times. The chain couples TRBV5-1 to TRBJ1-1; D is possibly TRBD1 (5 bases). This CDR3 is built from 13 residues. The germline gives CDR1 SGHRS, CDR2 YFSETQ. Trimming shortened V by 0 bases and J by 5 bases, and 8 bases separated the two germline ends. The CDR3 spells CASSLERGTEAFF. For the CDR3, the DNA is TGCGCCAGCAGCTTGGAACGGGGGACTGAAGCTTTCTTT.

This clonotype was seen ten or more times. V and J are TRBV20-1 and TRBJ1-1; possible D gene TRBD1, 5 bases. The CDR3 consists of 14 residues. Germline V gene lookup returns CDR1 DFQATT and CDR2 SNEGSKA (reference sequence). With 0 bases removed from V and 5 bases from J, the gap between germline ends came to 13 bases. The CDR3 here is CSARDPERGTEAFF. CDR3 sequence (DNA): TGCAGTGCTAGAGACCCGGAAAGGGGAACTGAAGCTTTCTTT.

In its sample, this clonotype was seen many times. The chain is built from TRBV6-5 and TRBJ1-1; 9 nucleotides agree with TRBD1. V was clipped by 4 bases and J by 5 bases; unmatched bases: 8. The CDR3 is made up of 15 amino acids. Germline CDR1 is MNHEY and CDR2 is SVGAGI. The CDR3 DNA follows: TGTGCCAGCAGTTGGGACAGGGAAGGGCGGACTGAAGCTTTCTTT. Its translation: CASSWDREGRTEAFF.

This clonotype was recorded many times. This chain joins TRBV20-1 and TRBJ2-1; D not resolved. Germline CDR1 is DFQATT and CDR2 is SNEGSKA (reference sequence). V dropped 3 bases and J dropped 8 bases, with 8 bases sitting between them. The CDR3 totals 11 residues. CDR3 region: CSARKVDEQFF. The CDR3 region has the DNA TGCAGTGCTAGGAAAGTCGATGAGCAGTTCTTC.